Following are 14 T cell receptor beta chains from one sample sequenced in a study of regulatory T cells in long-lasting Graves disease (dated by TCRdb to the early 2020s). Per the publication, the time point label means: newly diagnosed GD, antithyroid drugs for less than 3 months. For both TCR sequencing and RNA sequencing, RNA was extracted from PBMCs using TRIzol. The library was made by multiplex PCR. Sequenced on an Illumina HiSeq 4000. CDR3 regions were amplified by Arm-PCR with iRepertoire HTBI primers to construct TCR beta libraries. The public sequencing data were trimmed at Q25 with fastp and processed into clonotypes with MiXCR by TCRdb, which kept only in-frame beta chains. Rows with a matching CDR3 protein are joined into one entry that keeps the most common DNA and genes. Present in this sample are 620,000 or so distinct CDR3 sequences, approximately 15% of which were seen just once. About 18% of the sample comes from the top ten.

These sequences were also reported in another study, on T cells in Graves' hyperthyroidism and ophthalmopathy.

This specimen consisted of peripheral blood mononuclear cells (PBMCs), obtained at new diagnosis, from a patient treated with antithyroid drugs. The receptor source for this set is a woman in her twenties or thirties with Graves disease. Donor details come from another sample of the same person, matched by shared clones.

In this sample, this clonotype turned up a few times. V is TRBV19 and J is TRBJ2-7; TRBD1 agrees at 9 bases. V lost 3 bases to trimming and J lost 5 bases; unmatched junction nucleotides: 17. The germline V gene has CDR1 LNHDA and CDR2 SQIVND (reference sequence). The CDR3 is made up of 18 amino acids. CDR3 sequence reads: CASSMFGGTGLFGDEQYF. As DNA, the CDR3 is TGTGCCAGTAGTATGTTCGGGGGGACAGGGCTCTTTGGCGACGAGCAGTACTTC.

This clonotype was recorded many times. The chain combines TRBV29-1 with TRBJ1-2; 7 bases are shared with TRBD1. CDR3 size: 11 residues. Per germline, CDR1 SQVTM and CDR2 ANQGSEA. This chain's CDR3 is CTGTVGDGYTF. CDR3 sequence (DNA): TGCACAGGGACAGTCGGTGATGGCTACACCTTC. The entire variable domain, with the rest obtained from reference TRBV29-1 and TRBJ1-2, is as follows: SAVISQKPSRDICQRGTSLTIQCQVDSQVTMMFWYRQQPGQSLTLIATANQGSEATYESGFVIDKFPISRPNLTFSTLTVSNMSPEDSSIYLCTGTVGDGYTFGSGTRLTVV.

This chain joins TRBV28 and TRBJ2-7; possible D gene TRBD2, 5 bases. Germline-derived CDR1 and CDR2 are MDHEN and SYDVKM. With 6 bases removed from V and 7 bases from J, the gap between germline ends came to 19 bases. The CDR3 spans 14 residues. CDR3 sequence: CASRSGSSYNEQYF. For the CDR3, the DNA is TGTGCCAGCAGAAGCGGAAGCTCCTACAATGAGCAGTACTTC.

At least ten counts were recorded for this clonotype. The gene calls are TRBV29-1 and TRBJ1-1; D is unresolved. The V gene lost 8 bases and the J gene lost 4 bases, with 20 bases spanning the gap. Germline assignment: CDR1 SQVTM and CDR2 ANQGSEA. The CDR3 sequence is 14 residues long. For the CDR3, the DNA is TGCAGCTCCTTTTCCCGGGGTCACATCACTGAAGCTTTCTTT. Protein sequence: CSSFSRGHITEAFF.

This clonotype showed up many times. This chain links TRBV13 with TRBJ2-1; no clear D. The ends were cut back, 4 bases at V and 5 bases at J, with 6 bases in the middle. The CDR3 is 12 residues long. The V gene's germline CDR1 is PRHDT and CDR2 FYEKMQ (reference sequence). CDR3 DNA sequence: TGTGCCAGCAGCTCCCTCAACAATGAGCAGTTCTTC. This sequence encodes CASSSLNNEQFF.

As for this clonotype: A single base separates this from a much larger clone, so it may be a read error. The chain employs TRBV7-2 and TRBJ2-7; 14 nucleotides agree with TRBD2. V was pared by 5 bases and J by 6 bases, with 6 bases of the junction left unmatched. Germline V gene lookup returns CDR1 SGHTA and CDR2 FQGNSA. This CDR3 is 15 amino acids long. In DNA form, the CDR3 reads TGTGCCAGCAGCAGAACGGGACTAGCGGGAGCCGAGCAGTACTTC. Its protein product is CASSRTGLAGAEQYF.

This clonotype was observed at least ten times. This sequence joins TRBV7-9 and TRBJ2-2, with D possibly matching TRBD2 (5 bases). Germline lookup yields CDR1 SEHNR and CDR2 FQNEAQ (reference sequence). The germline V and J ends were trimmed by 0 bases and 1 base, with 9 bases remaining between them. The CDR3 is made up of 16 amino acids. In DNA form, the CDR3 reads TGTGCCAGCAGCTTAGCGGGCGAGGGGAACACCGGGGAGCTGTTTTTT. It specifies CASSLAGEGNTGELFF.

This clonotype was seen a few times. J is TRBJ2-5 and V is TRBV10-3; D perhaps matches TRBD2 (5 bases). Looked up from germline, CDR1 is ENHRY and CDR2 is SYGVKD. This CDR3 spans 17 amino acids. The ends were cut back, 10 bases at V and 1 base at J, with 25 bases in the middle. This chain's CDR3 is CATRGRGEIGGQETQYF. CDR3 DNA sequence: TGTGCCACTCGAGGTCGTGGAGAAATTGGAGGCCAAGAGACCCAGTACTTC.

Ten or more counts support this clonotype. V usage is TRBV12-3 or TRBV12-4 and J usage is TRBJ1-6, with unresolved D. The CDR3 contains 14 residues. The germline V and J ends were trimmed by 1 base and 10 bases, with 11 bases remaining between them. In DNA, the CDR3 is TGTGCCAGCAGTTTAGACGGGTTTAGCTCACCCCTCCACTTT. It codes for CASSLDGFSSPLHF.

This clonotype was counted between two and nine times. The J gene is TRBJ2-2, the V gene TRBV5-1, with 9 nucleotides matching TRBD1. CDR3 length equals 18 residues. With V trimmed by 5 bases and J by 4 bases, 15 bases remained unmatched. The germline CDR1 and CDR2 sequences are SGHRS and YFSETQ. The CDR3 DNA reads TGCGCCAGCAGGATTTACCAGATCCAGGACAGGGGCACCGGGGAGCTGTTTTTT. Its protein is CASRIYQIQDRGTGELFF.

This clonotype has only a few counts. The rearrangement joins TRBV3-1 to TRBJ2-3; 8 bases line up with TRBD1. Germline-derived CDR1 and CDR2 are LGHDT and YNNKEL (reference sequence). The CDR3 length is 14 residues. V shed 5 bases, J shed 2 bases, and the junction held 3 bases outside the gene matches. CDR3 in amino acids: CASSYRGVTDTQYF. The CDR3 DNA sequence: TGTGCCAGCAGCTACAGGGGGGTCACAGATACGCAGTATTTT.

Ten or more counts support this clonotype. The J gene is TRBJ2-7, the V gene TRBV11-2; 12 positions agree with TRBD2. V lost 1 base, J lost 4 bases, and 5 bases stayed unmatched. The germline CDR1 and CDR2 sequences are SGHAT and FQNNGV. The CDR3 sequence is 16 residues long. The CDR3 loop is CASSLGSSGRVYEQYF. CDR3 bases: TGTGCCAGCAGCTTAGGGTCTAGCGGGAGGGTGTACGAGCAGTACTTC.

This clonotype came up many times. The rearrangement uses TRBV18 and TRBJ2-7; D may be TRBD2 (5 bases). The CDR3 length is 13 residues. Germline V gene lookup returns CDR1 KGHSH and CDR2 LQKENI. V lost 3 bases and J lost 2, with 8 bases in between. The CDR3 DNA sequence: TGTGCCAGCTCACCTCTGGAGGCCTACGAGCAGTACTTC. This translates into CASSPLEAYEQYF. The complete variable domain, with remaining parts taken from reference TRBV18 and TRBJ2-7, reads NAGVMQNPRHLVRRRGQEARLRCSPMKGHSHVYWYRQLPEEGLKFMVYLQKENIIDESGMPKERFSAEFPKEGPSILRIQQVVRGDSAAYFCASSPLEAYEQYFGPGTRLTVT.

The V and J genes are TRBV30 and TRBJ2-4; D is unresolved. CDR3 length: 10 residues. Germline V CDR1 and CDR2: GTSNPN, SVGIG (reference sequence). V was cut by 4 bases and J by 7 bases, with 5 bases left in between. In DNA, the CDR3 is TGTGCCTGGAATACGAACATTCAGTACTTC. Its translation is CAWNTNIQYF.